These T cell receptor beta chains were read from a single sample in a study of blood T cell repertoires in COVID-19. Data came from immunoSEQ multiplex PCR; TCRdb stores just in-frame clones and leaves some out. The table shows roughly 120,000 clones, with about 80% occurring only once. Sequencing was performed on peripheral blood. The receptors were gathered from a woman aged 50 to 60 with acute or convalescent COVID-19. CDR3s include the opening cysteine and the closing phenylalanine or tryptophan. D genes are given only for firm matches. Clone size, where shown, is once, few, many, or a class for clones that have expanded.

clone size	D gene	V gene	J gene	CDR3 DNA	CDR3 protein
NA	TRBD1	TRBV12-5	TRBJ1-2	TGTGCTAGTGGTTCTCTTCCGGGACAGACCTTATTTGGGGGCTACACCTTC	CASGSLPGQTLFGGYTF
NA	TRBD1	TRBV5-1	TRBJ2-2	TGCGCCAGCAGCCGGCGGGTCCAGGGGGTCTCCGGGGAGCTGTTTTTT	CASSRRVQGVSGELFF
NA	NA	TRBV20-1	TRBJ2-3	TGCAGTGCTAGGGCGGGAGATACGCAGTATTTT	CSARAGDTQYF
NA	TRBD2	TRBV11-2	TRBJ2-5	TGTGCCAGCAGCTGGGGTTGGGGGGGTAAAGAGACCCAGTACTTC	CASSWGWGGKETQYF
NA	TRBD2	TRBV5-1	TRBJ2-2	TGCGCCAGCAGCTTAACCGGGACTATGAACACCGGGGAGCTGTTTTTT	CASSLTGTMNTGELFF
NA	NA	TRBV6-1	TRBJ1-1	TGTGCCAGCAGTGAGGGGCACTTGAACACTGAAGCTTTCTTT	CASSEGHLNTEAFF
NA	NA	TRBV5-1	TRBJ1-1	TGCGCCAGCAGCTTGGTGGGGACATTAGGGGACACTGAAGCTTTCTTT	CASSLVGTLGDTEAFF
NA	NA	TRBV28	TRBJ1-1	TGTGCCAGCAGCCCCCAGCGGGGGGGCGGAAACACTGAAGCTTTCTTT	CASSPQRGGGNTEAFF
NA	NA	TRBV5-1	TRBJ2-3	TGCGCCAGCCGAACAGGGGGGGATACAGATACGCAGTATTTT	CASRTGGDTDTQYF
NA	NA	TRBV18	TRBJ2-3	TGTGCCAGCTCTCATCGGACGGAAGGGGCAGATACGCAGTATTTT	CASSHRTEGADTQYF
NA	NA	TRBV18	TRBJ1-4	TGTGCCAGCTCACGCCAACATGAACCTTCGACGGGGAAACTGTTTTTT	CASSRQHEPSTGKLFF
NA	NA	TRBV19	TRBJ1-1	TGTGCCAGTAGTACCATCTTGCGGGGGCAAACTGAAGCTTTCTTT	CASSTILRGQTEAFF
NA	NA	TRBV6-5	TRBJ1-1	TGTGCCAGCAGTTCCACGACGATCGAGAGGGCAGCTTTCTTT	CASSSTTIERAAFF
few	NA	TRBV27	TRBJ1-2	TGTGCCAGCAGTTTTCAGGGAAAACTTGGTGGCTACACCTTC	CASSFQGKLGGYTF
NA	NA	TRBV7-2	TRBJ2-7	TGTGCCAGCAGCTCCTCCCCCTACGAGCAGTACTTC	CASSSSPYEQYF
few	NA	TRBV28	TRBJ1-2	TGTGCCAGCAGTTCTAATCTCTATGGCTACACCTTC	CASSSNLYGYTF
NA	NA	TRBV9	TRBJ1-2	TGTGCCAGCAGCGGAGGGAGATCTAACTATGGCTACACCTTC	CASSGGRSNYGYTF